What follows are 17 T cell receptor beta chains derived from one specimen sequenced in a study of blood T cell repertoires in COVID-19. The protocol was immunoSEQ multiplex PCR, while the TCRdb copy is restricted to in-frame clones and leaves out a portion. The table has approximately 110,000 clones, 88% seen once. Input material: peripheral blood. Receptors were obtained from a woman in her 50s with active or convalescent COVID-19.

Here the CDR3 reads CASSFLGSQGNSPLHF. Here the CDR3 DNA reads TGTGCCAGCAGTTTTCTCGGCAGCCAGGGTAATTCACCCCTCCACTTT. This sequence joins TRBV28 and TRBJ1-6; a weak D match, TRBD1 (5 bases). V was trimmed by 3 bases and J by 6 bases, leaving 15 bases between them. This CDR3 region has 16 residues. CDR1 and CDR2 from the germline V gene are MDHEN and SYDVKM.

The chain recombines TRBV19 with TRBJ1-3; the D gene is possibly TRBD1 (6 bases). The CDR3 loop spans 12 amino acids. Trimming stripped 8 bases from V and 7 bases from J, with 12 bases between. Germline loops: CDR1 LNHDA, CDR2 SQIVND (reference sequence). The CDR3 sequence: CASFRGGNTIYF. Written as DNA, the CDR3 is TGTGCCAGTTTCCGTGGGGGCAACACCATATATTTT.

The rearrangement joins TRBV30 to TRBJ1-2; D call uncertain. V lost 2 bases and J lost 2, with 6 bases in between. This CDR3 has 12 amino acids. Germline V CDR1 and CDR2: GTSNPN, SVGIG (reference sequence). CDR3 protein: CAWSPMNYGYTF. For the CDR3, the DNA is TGTGCCTGGAGTCCAATGAACTATGGCTACACCTTC. Together with reference TRBV30 and TRBJ1-2, the CDR3 gives the full variable domain: SQTIHQWPATLVQPVGSPLSLECTVEGTSNPNLYWYRQAAGRGLQLLFYSVGIGQISSEVPQNLSASRPQDRQFILSSKKLLLSDSGFYLCAWSPMNYGYTFGSGTRLTVV.

This chain uses TRBV2 with TRBJ1-3; possible D gene TRBD1, 5 bases. V dropped 4 bases and J dropped 5 bases, with 15 bases sitting between them. Per germline, CDR1 SNHLY and CDR2 FYNNEI. The CDR3 is made up of 15 amino acids. CDR3 sequence reads: CASSVSGAGRNTIYF. The CDR3 nucleotides are TGTGCCAGCAGTGTGAGCGGGGCAGGCAGAAACACCATATATTTT. Complete variable domain (other parts from reference TRBV2 and TRBJ1-3): EPEVTQTPSHQVTQMGQEVILRCVPISNHLYFYWYRQILGQKVEFLVSFYNNEISEKSEIFDDQFSVERPDGSNFTLKIRSTKLEDSAMYFCASSVSGAGRNTIYFGEGSWLTVV.

V and J are TRBV19 and TRBJ1-5; D is unclear. Trimming took 3 bases from V and 0 from J, leaving 6 bases between them. Germline lookup yields CDR1 LNHDA and CDR2 SQIVND (reference sequence). The CDR3 consists of 14 residues. CDR3 loop: CASSIPGSNQPQHF. In nucleotides, the CDR3 is TGTGCCAGTAGTATCCCAGGTAGCAATCAGCCCCAGCATTTT.

V and J are TRBV7-2 and TRBJ2-4; D might be TRBD2 (5 bases). The V and J ends lost 6 bases and 8 bases respectively, with 8 bases between them. The germline gives CDR1 SGHTA, CDR2 FQGNSA. This CDR3 spans 11 amino acids. DNA of the CDR3: TGTGCCAGCAGGTCCGGGGACATTCAGTACTTC. It specifies CASRSGDIQYF. Together with reference TRBV7-2 and TRBJ2-4, the CDR3 gives the full variable domain: GAGVSQSPSNKVTEKGKDVELRCDPISGHTALYWYRQSLGQGLEFLIYFQGNSAPDKSGLPSDRFSAERTGGSVSTLTIQRTQQEDSAVYLCASRSGDIQYFGAGTRLSVL.

The V call is TRBV2, the J call TRBJ2-1; D is perhaps TRBD2 (6 bases). Germline assignment: CDR1 SNHLY and CDR2 FYNNEI. V shed 5 bases and J shed 8 bases, with 19 bases lying between them. The CDR3 spans 15 residues. CDR3 region: CASSPQASAHDEQFF. The CDR3 DNA follows: TGTGCCAGCAGTCCCCAGGCTAGCGCCCATGATGAGCAGTTCTTC.

CDR3 nucleotides: TGTGCCAGTAGTATAGATCCGACTAGCGGGAGCGTATCCTACAATGAGCAGTTCTTC. It specifies CASSIDPTSGSVSYNEQFF. The rearrangement links TRBV19 to TRBJ2-1; 12 bases are shared with TRBD2. This CDR3 has 19 residues. Germline CDR1 is LNHDA and CDR2 is SQIVND (reference sequence). The ends lost 0 bases at V and 1 base at J; junction bases unmatched: 7.

V and J are TRBV28 and TRBJ1-5; 9 bases agree with TRBD1. Trimming took 5 bases from V and 7 from J; bases not matched to a gene: 3. Germline CDR1 MDHEN, CDR2 SYDVKM. The CDR3 covers 13 residues. CDR3 in amino acids: CASSGTGNQPQHF. CDR3 DNA: TGTGCCAGCAGTGGGACAGGGAACCAGCCCCAGCATTTT.

The rearrangement uses TRBV20-1 and TRBJ2-7; 7 nucleotides align to TRBD1. Germline assignment: CDR1 DFQATT and CDR2 SNEGSKA (reference sequence). The length of the CDR3 is 11 residues. The CDR3 spells CSSGTDYEQYF. The CDR3 DNA reads as TGCAGCTCCGGGACAGACTACGAGCAGTACTTC.

The chain carries TRBV2 and TRBJ1-2; tentatively, D is TRBD1 (5 bases). Germline CDR1 and CDR2: SNHLY and FYNNEI. This CDR3 is built from 14 residues. With 5 bases removed from V and 4 bases from J, the gap between germline ends came to 14 bases. The CDR3 nucleotides read TGTGCCAGCAGTTTACGGACATTATCCTATGGCTACACCTTC. Its translation is CASSLRTLSYGYTF. The entire variable domain, with the rest obtained from reference TRBV2 and TRBJ1-2, is as follows: EPEVTQTPSHQVTQMGQEVILRCVPISNHLYFYWYRQILGQKVEFLVSFYNNEISEKSEIFDDQFSVERPDGSNFTLKIRSTKLEDSAMYFCASSLRTLSYGYTFGSGTRLTVV.

The chain uses TRBV7-9 and TRBJ1-2; the D gene is possibly TRBD1 (6 bases). Germline-derived CDR1 and CDR2 are SEHNR and FQNEAQ (reference sequence). Trimming took 0 bases from V and 4 from J, leaving 18 bases between them. This CDR3 contains 17 residues. In DNA, the CDR3 is TGTGCCAGCAGCTTAGCTGGTTCGGGGGGCCGGAGCTATGGCTACACCTTC. Protein product: CASSLAGSGGRSYGYTF.

The chain uses TRBV12-3 or TRBV12-4 and TRBJ2-3; unclear D gene. This CDR3 spans 12 amino acids. Trimming removed 3 bases from V and 8 bases from J, with 9 bases in between. The CDR3 nucleotides read TGTGCCAGCAGTTTTAGCCAAGGTACGCAGTATTTT. Amino acid sequence: CASSFSQGTQYF.

The chain couples TRBV6-4 to TRBJ2-4, with a possible D match to TRBD2 (6 bases). Germline values: CDR1 MRHNA, CDR2 SNTAGT. V was shortened by 10 bases and J by 6 bases, with 22 bases between the two germline ends. CDR3 length: 15 amino acids. DNA of the CDR3: TGTGCCAACCAGGCCCGGGCCCCCGGGGGAAACATTCAGTACTTC. It yields the protein CANQARAPGGNIQYF.

V gene TRBV28 combines with J gene TRBJ2-5; 11 bases map to TRBD2. CDR3 length: 18 residues. CDR1 MDHEN and CDR2 SYDVKM come from the germline V gene. Germline trimming cut 3 bases from V and 5 bases from J; bases unmatched to any gene: 14. DNA for the CDR3: TGTGCCAGCAGTTTGAAGTCTAGCGGGAGGAGCAGGCGGGAGACCCAGTACTTC. This encodes CASSLKSSGRSRRETQYF.

The chain links TRBV7-9 to TRBJ1-6; D might be TRBD1 (5 bases). CDR1 and CDR2 from the germline V gene are SEHNR and FQNEAQ (reference sequence). There are 14 residues in the CDR3. Trimming pared 1 base from V and 7 bases from J, leaving 8 bases between. The CDR3 nucleotides read TGTGCCAGCAGCTTAGGACAGCTCAATTCACCCCTCCACTTT. Translated: CASSLGQLNSPLHF.

The chain has TRBV6-2 or TRBV6-3 and TRBJ2-1; D possibly corresponds to TRBD1 (5 bases). Germline V lookup: CDR1 MNHEY, CDR2 SVGEGT. Trimming shortened V by 4 bases and J by 4 bases, and 14 bases separated the two germline ends. This CDR3 spans 15 amino acids. DNA of the CDR3: TGTGCCAGCAGTTTGATGGGGCTGGGATACAATGAGCAGTTCTTC. Encoded protein: CASSLMGLGYNEQFF.